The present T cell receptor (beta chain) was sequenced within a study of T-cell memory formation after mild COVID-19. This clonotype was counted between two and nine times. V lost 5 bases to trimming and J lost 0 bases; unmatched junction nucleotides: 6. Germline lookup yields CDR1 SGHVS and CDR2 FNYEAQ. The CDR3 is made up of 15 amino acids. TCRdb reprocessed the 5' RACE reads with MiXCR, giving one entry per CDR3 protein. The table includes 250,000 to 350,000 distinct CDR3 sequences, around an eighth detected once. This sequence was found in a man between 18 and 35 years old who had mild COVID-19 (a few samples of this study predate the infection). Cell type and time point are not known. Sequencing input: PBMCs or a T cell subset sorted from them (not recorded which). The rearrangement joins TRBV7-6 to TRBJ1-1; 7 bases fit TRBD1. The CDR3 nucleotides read TGTGCCAGCAGCACGGGGACAGAGATGAACACTGAAGCTTTCTTT. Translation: CASSTGTEMNTEAFF.